The T cell receptor beta chain described here comes from a study of shared clonotypes between healthy human individuals. This CDR3 comprises 17 residues. The germline CDR1 and CDR2 sequences are MNHNS and SASEGT. J lost 4 bases, V lost 4 bases, and 6 bases had no gene match. Libraries were prepared by immunoSEQ multiplex PCR; TCRdb keeps only in-frame clonotypes and omits some of them. The sample lists some 2,400,000 clones, 90% to 96% occurring once. This clonotype was sampled from a man aged 18 to 29 in good health. The chain recombines TRBV6-1 with TRBJ2-3; 15 bases map to TRBD2. The material sequenced was naive CD4+ T cells sorted from blood. Described subset: CD45RA+ positively selected. In DNA, the CDR3 is TGTGCCAGCAGTGCCGGACTAGCGGGAGGGGTGGCAGATACGCAGTATTTT. Translated, it gives CASSAGLAGGVADTQYF.